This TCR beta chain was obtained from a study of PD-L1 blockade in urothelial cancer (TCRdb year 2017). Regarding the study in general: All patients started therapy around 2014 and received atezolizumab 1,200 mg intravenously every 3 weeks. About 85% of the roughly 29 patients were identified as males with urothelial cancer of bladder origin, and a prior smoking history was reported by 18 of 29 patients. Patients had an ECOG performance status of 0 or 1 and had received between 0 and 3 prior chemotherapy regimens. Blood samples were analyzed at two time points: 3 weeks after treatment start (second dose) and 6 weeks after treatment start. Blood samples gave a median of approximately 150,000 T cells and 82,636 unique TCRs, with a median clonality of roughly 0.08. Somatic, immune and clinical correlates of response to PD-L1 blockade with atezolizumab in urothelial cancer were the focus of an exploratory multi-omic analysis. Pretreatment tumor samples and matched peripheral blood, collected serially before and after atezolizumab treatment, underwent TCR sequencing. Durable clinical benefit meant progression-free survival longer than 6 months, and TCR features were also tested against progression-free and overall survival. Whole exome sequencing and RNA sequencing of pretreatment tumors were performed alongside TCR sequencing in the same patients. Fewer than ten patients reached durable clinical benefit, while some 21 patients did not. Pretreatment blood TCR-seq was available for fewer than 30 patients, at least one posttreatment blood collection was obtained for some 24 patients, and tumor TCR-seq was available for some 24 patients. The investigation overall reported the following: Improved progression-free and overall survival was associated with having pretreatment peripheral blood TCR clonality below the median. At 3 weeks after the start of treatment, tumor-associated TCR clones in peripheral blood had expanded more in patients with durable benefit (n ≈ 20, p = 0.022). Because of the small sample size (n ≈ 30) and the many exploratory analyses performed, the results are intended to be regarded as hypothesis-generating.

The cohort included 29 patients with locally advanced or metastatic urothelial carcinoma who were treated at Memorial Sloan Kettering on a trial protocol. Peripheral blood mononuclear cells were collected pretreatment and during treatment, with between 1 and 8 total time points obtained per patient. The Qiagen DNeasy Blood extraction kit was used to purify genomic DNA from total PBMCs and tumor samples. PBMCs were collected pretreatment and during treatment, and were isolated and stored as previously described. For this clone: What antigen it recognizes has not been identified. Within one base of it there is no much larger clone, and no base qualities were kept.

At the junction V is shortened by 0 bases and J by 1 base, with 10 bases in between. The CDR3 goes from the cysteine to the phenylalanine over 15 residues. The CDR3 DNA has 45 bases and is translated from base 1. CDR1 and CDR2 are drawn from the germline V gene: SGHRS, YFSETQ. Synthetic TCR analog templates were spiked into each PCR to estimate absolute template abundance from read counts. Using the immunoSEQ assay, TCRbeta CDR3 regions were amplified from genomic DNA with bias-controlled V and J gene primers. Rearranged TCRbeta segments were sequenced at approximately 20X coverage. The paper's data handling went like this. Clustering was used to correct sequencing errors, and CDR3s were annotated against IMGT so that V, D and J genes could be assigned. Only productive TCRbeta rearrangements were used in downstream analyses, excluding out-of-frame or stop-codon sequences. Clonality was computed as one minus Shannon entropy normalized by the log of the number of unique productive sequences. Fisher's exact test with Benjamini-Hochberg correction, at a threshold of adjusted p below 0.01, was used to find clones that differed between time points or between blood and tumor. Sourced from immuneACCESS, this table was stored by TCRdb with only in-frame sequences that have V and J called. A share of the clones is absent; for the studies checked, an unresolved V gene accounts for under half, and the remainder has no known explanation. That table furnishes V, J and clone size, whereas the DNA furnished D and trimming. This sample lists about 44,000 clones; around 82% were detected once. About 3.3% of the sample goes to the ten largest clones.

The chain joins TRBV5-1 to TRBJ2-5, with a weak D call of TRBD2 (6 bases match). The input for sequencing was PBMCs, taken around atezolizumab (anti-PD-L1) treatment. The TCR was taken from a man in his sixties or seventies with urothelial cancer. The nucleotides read TGCGCCAGCAGCTTGGCCGGGGGTGCCCAAGAGACCCAGTACTTC. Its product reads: CASSLAGGAQETQYF.